The 14 T cell receptor beta chains in this list originate from one sample, sequenced in a study of Ad26.COV2.S vaccination and SARS-CoV-2 variants. Only in-frame clones appear in the TCRdb table, and some are missing; sequencing was by immunoSEQ multiplex PCR. Of roughly 380,000 clones listed, about 90% were seen once; the top ten hold around 4%. This material consisted of peripheral blood, taken after recovery from COVID-19. These receptors came from a human donor who had recovered from COVID-19.

V usage is TRBV7-6 and J usage is TRBJ2-2; 9 bases agree with TRBD2. The germline V gene has CDR1 SGHVS and CDR2 FNYEAQ. This CDR3 comprises 18 residues. With 2 bases clipped from V and 5 bases from J, the junction kept 12 bases outside the gene matches. The DNA for the CDR3 is TGTGCCAGCAGCTTACGTTTTGGCGGGGGGGCCGGGACCGGGGAGCTGTTTTTT. Its protein is CASSLRFGGGAGTGELFF.

The chain is built from TRBV20-1 and TRBJ2-3; 15 bases map to TRBD2. Germline trimming cut 3 bases from V and 5 bases from J; bases unmatched to any gene: 3. CDR3 size: 15 residues. Germline V lookup: CDR1 DFQATT, CDR2 SNEGSKA (reference sequence). In DNA form, the CDR3 reads TGCAGTGCTAGTGGACTAGCGGGGGGGGGAGATACGCAGTATTTT. This translates into CSASGLAGGGDTQYF.

This sequence joins TRBV6-2 or TRBV6-3 and TRBJ2-1, with 13 bases that match TRBD2. This CDR3 has 18 amino acids. The trim removed 4 bases at V and 3 bases at J, leaving 9 bases unmatched. The germline CDR1 and CDR2 sequences are MNHEY and SVGEGT. The CDR3 is CASSSTSGGALLYNEQFF. In nucleotides, the CDR3 is TGTGCCAGCAGTTCAACTAGCGGGGGGGCCTTACTCTACAATGAGCAGTTCTTC.

The V call is TRBV2, the J call TRBJ1-4, with 7 bases aligning to TRBD1. The CDR3 length is 15 residues. The trim removed 0 bases at V and 3 bases at J, leaving 1 base unmatched. Germline values: CDR1 SNHLY, CDR2 FYNNEI. The CDR3, as DNA: TGTGCCAGCAGTGAAGCGGGACAGCCTAATGAAAAACTGTTTTTT. Translated: CASSEAGQPNEKLFF.

The DNA of the CDR3 is TGCAGTGCAACCGGACAGCTTGAAGCTTTCTTT. Encoded protein: CSATGQLEAFF. The gene calls are TRBV20-1 and TRBJ1-1; possible D gene TRBD1, 6 bases. Per the germline V gene, CDR1 is DFQATT and CDR2 is SNEGSKA (reference sequence). The CDR3 runs to 11 residues. V was pared by 6 bases and J by 7 bases, with 12 bases between.

The J gene is TRBJ1-2, the V gene TRBV19, with D uncertain. Looked up from germline, CDR1 is LNHDA and CDR2 is SQIVND (reference sequence). With 6 bases removed from V and 4 bases from J, the gap between germline ends came to 6 bases. This CDR3 region has 11 residues. The CDR3 nucleotides read TGTGCCAGTAGATCCGGCTATGGCTACACCTTC. Its translation: CASRSGYGYTF.

The J gene is TRBJ2-7, the V gene TRBV7-9; D is perhaps TRBD1 (6 bases). The germline V and J ends were trimmed by 5 bases and 3 bases, with 20 bases remaining between them. The germline CDR1 and CDR2 sequences are SEHNR and FQNEAQ (reference sequence). The length of the CDR3 is 16 residues. The CDR3 DNA is TGTGCCAGCAGCGCGATTACCGGGACAACCTACTACGAGCAGTACTTC. This sequence encodes CASSAITGTTYYEQYF.

This sequence joins TRBV11-1 and TRBJ1-1, with D unclear. The CDR3 consists of 14 residues. V lost 5 bases and J 5 bases, leaving 15 bases between the germline ends. Germline values: CDR1 SGHAT, CDR2 FQDESV (reference sequence). The CDR3, as DNA: TGTGCCAGCAGCCCCCAACAGCAAGTGACTGAAGCTTTCTTT. Its protein is CASSPQQQVTEAFF.

This clone came up once. The chain employs TRBV6-5 and TRBJ2-7, with TRBD2 as a possible D gene (6 bases). Trimming left V 6 bases short and J 3 bases short, with 15 bases between. This CDR3 has 14 amino acids. CDR1 MNHEY and CDR2 SVGAGI come from the germline V gene. CDR3 nucleotides: TGTGCCAGCAGGTCCGGCCCCGGGGGCTACGAGCAGTACTTC. Amino acid sequence: CASRSGPGGYEQYF.

The chain carries TRBV12-3 or TRBV12-4 and TRBJ1-1, with TRBD1 identical over 7 bases. CDR3 size: 12 residues. V shed 4 bases and J 6 bases; nucleotides not matched to a gene: 2. As DNA, the CDR3 is TGTGCCAGCAGTTACGGGACAGCTGAAGCTTTCTTT. Protein sequence: CASSYGTAEAFF.

This chain connects TRBV7-6 to TRBJ2-5, with 7 bases matching TRBD2. The germline V gene encodes CDR1 SGHVS and CDR2 FNYEAQ. The CDR3 totals 13 residues. The J segment lost 5 bases and the V segment lost 4 bases, leaving 4 bases of the junction unmatched. CDR3 sequence (DNA): TGTGCCAGCAGCTACGGGACTATGGAGACCCAGTACTTC. It translates to CASSYGTMETQYF.

This clone was detected only a few times. The chain combines TRBV2 with TRBJ1-6; no reliable D call. The CDR3 is 14 amino acids. CDR1 is SNHLY, CDR2 FYNNEI, per germline. Trimming took 4 bases from V and 7 from J, leaving 11 bases between them. This CDR3 is CASSGTNENSPLHF. CDR3 coding DNA: TGTGCCAGCAGTGGTACGAATGAGAATTCACCCCTCCACTTT. Based on the CDR3 plus reference TRBV2 and TRBJ1-6, the full variable domain is EPEVTQTPSHQVTQMGQEVILRCVPISNHLYFYWYRQILGQKVEFLVSFYNNEISEKSEIFDDQFSVERPDGSNFTLKIRSTKLEDSAMYFCASSGTNENSPLHFGNGTRLTVT.

The chain links TRBV5-1 to TRBJ1-3; D remains unclear. There are 15 residues in the CDR3. In germline, CDR1 is SGHRS, CDR2 YFSETQ. Between the trimmed V and J ends, which lost 5 bases and 0 bases, there was a span of 12 bases. This CDR3 is CASRSEQSSGNTIYF. CDR3 bases: TGCGCCAGCAGATCGGAGCAGAGCTCTGGAAACACCATATATTTT.

This clone has only one observation. This sequence joins TRBV6-1 and TRBJ1-3; no definite D call. Germline CDR1 and CDR2: MNHNS and SASEGT. The CDR3 contains 12 residues. Trimming stripped 3 bases from V and 11 bases from J, with 11 bases between. The CDR3 sequence: CASSEDNRAIYF. DNA for the CDR3: TGTGCCAGCAGTGAGGATAATCGGGCCATATATTTT.